The present TCR beta chain was sequenced within a study of blood T cell repertoires in COVID-19. About the research overall: Researchers got acute and convalescent COVID-19 samples from the United States, Italy and Spain.

Trimming left V 6 bases short and J 7 bases short, with 16 bases between. In germline, CDR1 is SGHAT, CDR2 FQDESV (reference sequence). The CDR3 is 15 amino acids. Clones were sequenced by immunoSEQ multiplex PCR, and TCRdb holds only the in-frame ones, with some missing. The table has 350,000 to 400,000 clones, roughly 92% seen once. V and J are TRBV11-1 and TRBJ1-6, with D perhaps matching TRBD1 (5 bases). The sample consisted of PBMCs or T cells enriched from blood (not recorded which). The TCR comes from a woman in her 40s who had been exposed to COVID-19. The CDR3 loop is CASRTPGLHNSPLHF. The CDR3 DNA reads TGTGCCAGCAGGACACCGGGACTCCACAATTCACCCCTCCACTTT.